A selection of T cell receptor beta chains follows, all from one sample in a study of blood T cells in healthy people across ages. One entry per CDR3 protein, called by TCRdb with MiXCR from the 5' RACE reads. Among under 700,000 distinct CDR3 sequences listed, around 24% were seen once. These data were also filed under a second study, of T cells of mothers and their children.

The specimen sequenced was blood. The origin of the receptors is a boy between 10 and 17 years old in good health. CDR3s include the opening cysteine and the closing phenylalanine or tryptophan. Expanded clones are given a class, and other clones once, few, many or no size at all.

V	size	J	CDR3
TRBV7-2	few	TRBJ2-1	CASSWTAGGDNEQFF
TRBV5-6	.	TRBJ2-5	CASSLRFGGASETQYF
TRBV12-3/TRBV12-4	.	TRBJ2-3	CASSLVAGGDTQYF
TRBV12-3/TRBV12-4	.	TRBJ2-7	CASSLAGITYEQYF
TRBV20-1	few	TRBJ2-7	CSAQGAQPGLAGAPTSYEQYF
TRBV7-2	.	TRBJ1-6	CASRLQGYNSPLHF
TRBV11-1	few	TRBJ2-4	CASSLEGRGQAVKAKNIQYF
TRBV6-2/TRBV6-3	.	TRBJ2-5	CASSYAAGTDDQETQYF
TRBV2	once	TRBJ2-4	CASSALEELTKNIQYF
TRBV15	.	.	CATSRDLSGGFEQFF
TRBV28	.	TRBJ2-7	CASSDPGLAGGLPYEQYF
TRBV2	.	TRBJ1-2	CASPRGTGKDGYTF
TRBV5-1	.	TRBJ2-5	CASSFDSETQYF